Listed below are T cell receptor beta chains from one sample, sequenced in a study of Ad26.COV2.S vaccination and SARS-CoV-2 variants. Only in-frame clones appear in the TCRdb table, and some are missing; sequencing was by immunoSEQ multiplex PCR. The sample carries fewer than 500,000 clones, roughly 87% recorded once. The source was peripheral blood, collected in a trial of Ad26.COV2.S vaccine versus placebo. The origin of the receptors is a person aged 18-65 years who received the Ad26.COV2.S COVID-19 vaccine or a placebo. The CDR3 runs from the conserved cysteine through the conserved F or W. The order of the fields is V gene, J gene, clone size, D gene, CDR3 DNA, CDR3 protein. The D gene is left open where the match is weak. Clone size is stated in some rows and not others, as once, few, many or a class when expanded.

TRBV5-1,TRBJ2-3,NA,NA,TGCGCCAGCAGCTTGGGGGCAGGGTGGAGAACAGATACGCAGTATTTT,CASSLGAGWRTDTQYF
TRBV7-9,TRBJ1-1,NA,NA,TGTGCCAGCAGCTTAGGTTCGCCACACCCTAACACTGAAGCTTTCTTT,CASSLGSPHPNTEAFF
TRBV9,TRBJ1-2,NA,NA,TGTGCCAGCAGCGTAGCTACACAGAACTATGGCTACACCTTC,CASSVATQNYGYTF
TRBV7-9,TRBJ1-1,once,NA,TGTGCCAGCAGCTTATTCCATAGGAACACTGAAGCTTTCTTT,CASSLFHRNTEAFF
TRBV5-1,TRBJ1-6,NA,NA,TGCGCCAGCAGCTTCGACGGACATCCTAATTCACCCCTCCACTTT,CASSFDGHPNSPLHF
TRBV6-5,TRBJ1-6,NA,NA,TGTGCCAGCAGGATAAGGATCACGTATTCACCCCTCCACTTT,CASRIRITYSPLHF
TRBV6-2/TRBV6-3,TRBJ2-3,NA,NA,TGTGCCAGCAGTTACGCCAAGGAGGGCCCATATACAGATACGCAGTATTTT,CASSYAKEGPYTDTQYF
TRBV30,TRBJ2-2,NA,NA,TGTGCCTGGAGGAGGGCGAACACCGGGGAGCTGTTTTTT,CAWRRANTGELFF
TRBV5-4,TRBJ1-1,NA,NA,TGTGCCAGCAGCTACCCTCCCGATCGGGCGAACACTGAAGCTTTCTTT,CASSYPPDRANTEAFF
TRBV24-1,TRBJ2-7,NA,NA,TGTGCCACCAGTGATTCGCGGTTAGGGACCAGCTCCTACGAGCAGTACTTC,CATSDSRLGTSSYEQYF
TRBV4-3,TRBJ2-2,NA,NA,TGCGCCAGCAGCCCAGGGGTTTCCGGGGAGCTGTTTTTT,CASSPGVSGELFF
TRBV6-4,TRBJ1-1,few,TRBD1,TGTGCCAGCAGCTCGACAGGGGAATCCGCTGAAGCTTTCTTT,CASSSTGESAEAFF
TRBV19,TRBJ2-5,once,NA,TGTGCCAGTAGTAGTCTGAAAGAGACCCAGTACTTC,CASSSLKETQYF
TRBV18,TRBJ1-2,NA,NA,TGTGCCAGCTCACCATTTCTTGTTGGCACTGCGGGCTACACCTTC,CASSPFLVGTAGYTF
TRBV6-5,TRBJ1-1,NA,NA,TGTGCCAGCAGTCCGGCCCCGGGAGCTTTCTTT,CASSPAPGAFF
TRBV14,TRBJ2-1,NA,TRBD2,TGTGCCAGCAGCCAAGAGGGTGGACTAGGCTGGTCCTACAATGAGCAGTTCTTC,CASSQEGGLGWSYNEQFF
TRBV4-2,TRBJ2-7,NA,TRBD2,TGTGCCAGCAGCCAAGATGCTAGCGGGGGGGCCCCGGGCGAGCAGTACTTC,CASSQDASGGAPGEQYF
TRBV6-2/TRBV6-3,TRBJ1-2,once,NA,TGTGCCAGCAGTTACTCGCAGGGCCCACATTCCTTC,CASSYSQGPHSF
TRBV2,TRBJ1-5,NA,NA,TGTGCCAGCAGTGAAGCGACAGTATCGGGTAGCAATCAGCCCCAGCATTTT,CASSEATVSGSNQPQHF
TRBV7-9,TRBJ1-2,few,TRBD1,TGTGCCAGCAGCTTAGGGACAGGGGATCGTGGCTACACCTTC,CASSLGTGDRGYTF
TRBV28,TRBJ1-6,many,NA,TGTGCCAGCAGTTTGGCCAGCCCGTTAGGTTCACCCCTCCACTTT,CASSLASPLGSPLHF
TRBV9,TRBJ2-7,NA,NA,TGTGCCAGCAGCGTAGATTACAGTTCCTACGAGCAGTACTTC,CASSVDYSSYEQYF
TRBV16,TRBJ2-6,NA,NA,TGTGCCAGCAGCCAATCAATGGGCTCTGGGGCCAACGTCCTGACTTTC,CASSQSMGSGANVLTF